This T cell receptor beta chain was recovered during a study of OX40 agonist ivuxolimab in advanced cancers. Whole-study results and caveats: At 0.1 to 3.0 mg/kg, clonal expansion of CD4+ and CD8+ blood T cells had occurred by week 6.

This clone was counted a single time. Its target is not known. Produced via immunoSEQ multiplex PCR; TCRdb's table is partial and in-frame only. The repertoire holds 70,000 to 95,000 clones, about 80% seen once, with 6.6% in the top ten. The material was CD4+ or CD8+ T cells sorted from blood, obtained in a trial of the OX40 agonist ivuxolimab. The sequence came from an adult with an advanced solid tumor such as melanoma, head and neck, liver or kidney cancer.

The CDR3 DNA reads as TGTGCCAGCAGCGTCACAGGCGCAGATACGCAGTATTTT. Protein: CASSVTGADTQYF. This sequence joins TRBV9 and TRBJ2-3; tentatively, D is TRBD1 (5 bases). Germline CDR1 is SGDLS and CDR2 is YYNGEE. Deletions cut 2 bases from V and 4 bases from J, with 8 bases between. The length of the CDR3 is 13 residues.